The rows below give T cell receptor beta chains drawn from one sample of a study of T cells in Graves' hyperthyroidism and ophthalmopathy. Each CDR3 protein gets one entry after TCRdb re-called the multiplex PCR reads with MiXCR. The sample consists of around 300,000 distinct CDR3 sequences, roughly 22% of them appearing once. Sequenced sample: blood. All receptors derive from a man aged 25 to 40 with Graves' ophthalmopathy. CDR3s leave out the opening cysteine and the closing phenylalanine or tryptophan.

V,CDR3
TRBV7-9,ASSSSPGTYGYT
TRBV28,ASSLSAEQY
TRBV5-1,ASSLGTDYEQY
TRBV6-9,ASSYGTRHTEAF
TRBV27,ASSSIINTEAF
TRBV7-6,ASSLGGGLGEKLF
TRBV30,ASEPRGSDYGYT
TRBV7-2,ASSFGPGSEQY
TRBV7-8,ASSSRQVPTNYGYT
TRBV5-5,ASSLTDGVGYT
TRBV5-1,ASQTGLSSYEQY
TRBV11-1,ASSPDSNSPLH
TRBV30,AWSGQLNTEAF
TRBV28,ASTQGPTNEKLF
TRBV5-1,ASCFRGQETQY
TRBV6-2/TRBV6-3,ASNLLAGIHNEQF
TRBV29-1,SSSLPSGNLDTQY
TRBV11-3,ASSVGTFKY
TRBV20-1,SARVNPGQTNQPQH
TRBV12-3/TRBV12-4,ASTETGVRGQY
TRBV28,ASSLYELGLNTEAF
TRBV6-1,ASSYGIQY
TRBV28,ASSPNGASNYGYT
TRBV11-2,ASSLTKRESGGELF
TRBV5-1,ASSSIAGNTEAF
TRBV20-1,SALGQGAGYT
TRBV7-3,ASSLSGTLNTGELF
TRBV5-1,ASTRRTSGVYNEQF
TRBV5-1,ASSLRSLSAGTDTQY
TRBV3-1,ASGLAGVSNEQF
TRBV12-3/TRBV12-4,ATSTVNTEAF
TRBV11-2,ASSSGQGDTQY
TRBV6-1,ASNEPGQGLNIQY
TRBV19,ATRLSSYNSPLH
TRBV5-1,ASGTEVYNEQF
TRBV5-1,ASSGQLGGRPSTDTQY
TRBV20-1,SAEPAGVPNEQF
TRBV4-1,ASSQDGSGRASNEQF
TRBV20-1,SARGRGNSPLH
TRBV10-3,AISEFKPLNTGYT
TRBV27,ASRQDRADTEAF
TRBV5-1,ASSSGGLADEQF
TRBV19,ASSIDGGQGYGGDEQF
TRBV29-1,SVAGTGGGRGYT
TRBV7-2,ASSSYQQETQY
TRBV20-1,SASRTSGSTGELF
TRBV28,ASSLFGLAGGQNTGELF
TRBV10-3,AIRGSGYVDTGELF
TRBV7-9,ASSLAGQGIQETQY
TRBV11-2,ASSSRTGEGTEAF
TRBV6-2/TRBV6-3,ASSRVMGYRETQY
TRBV27,ASSLQGAHEAF
TRBV11-2,ASSLDPFGEGVRNEQF
TRBV29-1,SVEDPGGLGEQY
TRBV11-2,ASSSNRNTGELF
TRBV18,ASSPPLGGNTIY